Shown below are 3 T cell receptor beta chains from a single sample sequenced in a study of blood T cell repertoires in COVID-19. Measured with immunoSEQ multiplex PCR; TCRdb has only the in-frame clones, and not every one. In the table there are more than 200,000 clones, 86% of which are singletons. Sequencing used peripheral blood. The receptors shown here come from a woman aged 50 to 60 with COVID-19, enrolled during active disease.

In DNA form, the CDR3 reads TGTGCCAGCAGTTTGGGGAGAACTGAAGCTTTCTTT. This translates into CASSLGRTEAFF. The V gene is TRBV12-3 or TRBV12-4, the J gene TRBJ1-1; D remains unclear. Trimming took 3 bases from V and 5 from J, leaving 7 bases between them. The CDR3 consists of 12 residues.

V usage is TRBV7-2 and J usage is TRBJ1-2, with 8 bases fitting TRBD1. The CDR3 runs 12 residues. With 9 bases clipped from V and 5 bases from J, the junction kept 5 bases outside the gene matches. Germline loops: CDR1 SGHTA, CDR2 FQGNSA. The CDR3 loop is CARGQGAYGYTF. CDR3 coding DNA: TGTGCCAGGGGTCAGGGGGCGTATGGCTACACCTTC.

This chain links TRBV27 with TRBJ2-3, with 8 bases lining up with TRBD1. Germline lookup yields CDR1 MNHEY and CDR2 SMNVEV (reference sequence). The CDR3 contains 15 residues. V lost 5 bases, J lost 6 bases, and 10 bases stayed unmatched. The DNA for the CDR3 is TGTGCCAGCAGTCCCCGGACAGGGAAGATGGATACGCAGTATTTT. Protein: CASSPRTGKMDTQYF.